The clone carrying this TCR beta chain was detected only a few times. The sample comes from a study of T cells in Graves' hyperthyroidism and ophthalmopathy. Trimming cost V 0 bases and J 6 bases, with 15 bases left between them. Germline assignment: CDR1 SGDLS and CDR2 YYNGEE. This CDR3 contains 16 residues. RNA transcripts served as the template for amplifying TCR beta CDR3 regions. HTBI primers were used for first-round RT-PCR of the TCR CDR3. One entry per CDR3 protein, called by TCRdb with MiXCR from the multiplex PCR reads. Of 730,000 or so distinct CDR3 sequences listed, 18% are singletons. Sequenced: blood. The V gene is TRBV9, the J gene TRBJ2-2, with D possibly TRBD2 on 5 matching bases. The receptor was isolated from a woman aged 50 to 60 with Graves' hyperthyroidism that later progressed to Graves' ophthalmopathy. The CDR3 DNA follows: TGTGCCAGCAGCGTAGTATCGACCGGGATGGCCGGGGAGCTGTTTTTT. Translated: CASSVVSTGMAGELFF. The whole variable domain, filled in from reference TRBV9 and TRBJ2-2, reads DSGVTQTPKHLITATGQRVTLRCSPRSGDLSVYWYQQSLDQGLQFLIQYYNGEERAKGNILERFSAQQFPDLHSELNLSSLELGDSALYFCASSVVSTGMAGELFFGEGSRLTVL.